This TCR beta chain was recovered during a study of cytomegalovirus exposure and HLA in healthy donors. On the study more broadly: The study's early data release held about 80 million unique TCRs from HLA-typed donors.

Overall study results and limits: Associated with cytomegalovirus, according to the listing, were fewer than 200 TCR beta chains.

With 60 Vbeta and 13 Jbeta primers, the PCR was carried out. Data came from immunoSEQ multiplex PCR; TCRdb stores just in-frame clones and leaves some out. The repertoire holds some 200,000 clones, with about 86% as singletons. There are a few counts of this clone. Its matching antigen is unknown. In germline, CDR1 is MNHNS, CDR2 SASEGT. This CDR3 has 14 amino acids. V was pared by 7 bases and J by 4 bases, with 7 bases of the junction left unmatched. Material: PBMCs. This sequence was found in a woman in her 30s in good health and CMV-seronegative. The rearrangement uses TRBV6-1 and TRBJ1-1, with 9 bases identical to TRBD1. This CDR3 reads CASNKKTGGTEAFF. The CDR3 coding sequence is TGTGCCAGCAACAAGAAGACAGGGGGCACTGAAGCTTTCTTT.